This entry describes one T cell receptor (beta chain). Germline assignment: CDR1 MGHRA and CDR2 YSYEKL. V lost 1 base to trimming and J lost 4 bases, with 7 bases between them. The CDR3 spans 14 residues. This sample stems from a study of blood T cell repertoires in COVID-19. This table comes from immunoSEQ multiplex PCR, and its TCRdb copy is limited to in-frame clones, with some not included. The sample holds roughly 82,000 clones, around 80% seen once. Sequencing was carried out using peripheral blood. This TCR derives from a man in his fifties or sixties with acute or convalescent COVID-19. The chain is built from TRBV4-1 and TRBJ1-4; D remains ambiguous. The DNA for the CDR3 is TGCGCCAGCAGCCAAGGGGGAGTTAATGAAAAACTGTTTTTT. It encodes CASSQGGVNEKLFF.